The rows below give T cell receptor beta chains drawn from one sample of a study of CXCR3 chemokines and chemotherapy response in bladder cancer. In TCRdb, the PCR reads were re-called with MiXCR into one record per CDR3 protein. This table holds approximately 8,300 distinct CDR3 sequences, more than 20% found once. The sample here was taken from a patient whose treatment included neoadjuvant chemotherapy. These TCRs come from a human donor with bladder cancer that did not respond to neoadjuvant chemotherapy. Each CDR3 is given with its conserved first and last residue. Fields, in order: clone size, V gene, J gene, D gene, CDR3 DNA, CDR3 protein. A D gene is named only where the DNA matches it firmly. Clone size is not always given. Where it is, it says once, few, many or a class for expanded clones.

>many|TRBV20-1|TRBJ1-5|.
TGCAGTGCAGACGCGCCGGTCTGGGGGCAGCCCCAGCATTTT
CSADAPVWGQPQHF
>.|TRBV19|TRBJ2-2|.
.
CASSSEDRDEQYFGPGHLTGELFF
>medium-sized|TRBV19|TRBJ1-6|.
TGTGCCAGTAGTTATCAGGGTGGTTCACCCCTCCACTTT
CASSYQGGSPLHF
>.|TRBV2|TRBJ2-2|.
TGTGCCAGCCGCCCAGAAAACACCGGGGAGCTGTTTTTT
CASRPENTGELFF
>medium-sized|TRBV7-2|TRBJ1-2|TRBD1
TGTGCCAGCAGCTCTACCGGGACAGGGGGCAGGGGCTACACCTTC
CASSSTGTGGRGYTF
>many|TRBV9|TRBJ2-3|.
TGTGCCAGCAGCGTTCCGGGGAACACAGATACGCAGTATTTT
CASSVPGNTDTQYF
>many|TRBV30|TRBJ1-2|.
TGTGCCTGGAGGTTCCGAAGGGGCGAAGACTATGGCTACACCTTC
CAWRFRRGEDYGYTF
>medium-sized|TRBV24-1|TRBJ2-1|TRBD1
TGTGCCACCAGTGATTCCAACAGGGGTAAGGGCGGTGAGCAGTTCTTC
CATSDSNRGKGGEQFF
>many|TRBV12-3/TRBV12-4|TRBJ1-2|TRBD1
TGTGCCAGCAGTTCCACCCTGGGACAGCGTGGACATGGCTACACCTTC
CASSSTLGQRGHGYTF
>many|TRBV4-3|TRBJ1-1|.
TGCGCCAGCAGCCCCTCCGTCAGGGTCACTGAAGCTTTCTTT
CASSPSVRVTEAFF
>medium-sized|TRBV6-5|TRBJ2-1|TRBD2
TGTGCCAGCAGTTACCCAAAAGCGGGGGTAAATGAGCAGTTCTTC
CASSYPKAGVNEQFF
>.|TRBV6-6|TRBJ1-5|TRBD1
TGTGCCAGCAGTTACTCGGACAGGGTGTTAGACAATCAGCCCCAGCATTTT
CASSYSDRVLDNQPQHF
>.|TRBV14|TRBJ2-5|TRBD2
TGTGCCAGCAGCCAAGGGGGACTAGTGGGCTACCAAGAGACCCAGTACTTC
CASSQGGLVGYQETQYF
>.|TRBV10-1|TRBJ2-2|.
TGCGCCACCACACGGGCCGGGGGGCCGTTCGCGAACACCGGGGAGCTGTTTTTT
CATTRAGGPFANTGELFF
>once|TRBV6-2/TRBV6-3|TRBJ1-2|TRBD1
TGTGCCAGCAGCGCCGGGACAGGGGGCAGGGGCTACACCTTC
CASSAGTGGRGYTF
>many|TRBV6-6|TRBJ2-3|.
TGTGCCAGCAGTTACAGTGCCCGGGGGCAGTATTTT
CASSYSARGQYF
>few|TRBV11-3|TRBJ2-5|TRBD1
TGTGCCAGCAGCTTAGGTGGGACAGAATCGACCCAGTACTTC
CASSLGGTESTQYF
>few|TRBV2|TRBJ1-1|.
TGTGCCAGCAGTGTGGGGGGCACCGGGAACACTGAAGCTTTCTTT
CASSVGGTGNTEAFF
>many|TRBV28|TRBJ2-6|.
TGTGCCAGCAGTCCACAGTCGTTTGGGGCCAACGTCCTGACTTTC
CASSPQSFGANVLTF
>medium-sized|TRBV6-2/TRBV6-3|TRBJ2-3|.
TGTGCCAGCACCGATTGGGGCACAGATACGCAGTATTTT
CASTDWGTDTQYF
>.|TRBV12-3/TRBV12-4|TRBJ1-4|TRBD1
TGTGCCAGCAGGCCGTCCCGGGACAGCCTAAAACTGTTTTTT
CASRPSRDSLKLFF
>many|TRBV5-4|TRBJ1-6|.
TGTGCCAGCAGTTGGCAGGGTTCACCCCTCCACTTT
CASSWQGSPLHF
>.|TRBV7-2|TRBJ1-2|TRBD1
TGTGCCAGCAGGACCGGGGGGGGACAGTGGGGAGCTGGCTACACCTTC
CASRTGGGQWGAGYTF
>many|TRBV7-2|TRBJ2-1|TRBD2
TGTGCCAGCAGGAGGTGGAGCGGGGCGAACAATGAGCAGTTCTTC
CASRRWSGANNEQFF
>.|TRBV6-6|TRBJ2-7|TRBD1
TGTGCCAGCAAGACAGGGGGCGACACCGGGGAGCAGTACTTC
CASKTGGDTGEQYF
>many|TRBV27|TRBJ1-6|.
TGTGCCAGCAAGGGGGTTGGGTCACCCCTCCACTTT
CASKGVGSPLHF